A selection of T cell receptor beta chains follows, all from one sample in a study of response to subunit inactivated influenza vaccine. TCRdb reprocessed the RT-PCR reads via MiXCR and lists one record per CDR3 protein. The sample holds fewer than 550,000 distinct CDR3 sequences, 25% seen once. The sequences come from CD4+ T cells sorted from PBMCs, collected around 5 days after vaccination. These receptors all come from a man between 45 and 60 years old who received an inactivated influenza vaccine. CDR3s include the opening cysteine and the closing phenylalanine or tryptophan. A D gene is named only where the DNA matches it firmly. Only some rows state a clone size, as once, few, many or a class for expanded clones.

clone_size j_call v_call d_call cdr3_aa cdr3_nt
few TRBJ2-5 TRBV5-1 TRBD2 CASSSRVGRAAMETQYF TGCGCCAGCAGCTCCCGAGTTGGGAGGGCCGCAATGGAGACCCAGTACTTC
few TRBJ2-3 TRBV15 TRBD2 CATSLGLAGLKDTQYF TGTGCCACCAGCCTTGGACTAGCGGGATTGAAAGATACGCAGTATTTT
few TRBJ2-4 TRBV28 - CASSFEGVAKNIQYF TGTGCCAGCAGTTTTGAGGGAGTAGCCAAAAACATTCAGTACTTC
few TRBJ2-5 TRBV5-6 TRBD1 CASSYRGTGQETQYF TGTGCCAGCAGCTATAGAGGGACAGGTCAAGAGACCCAGTACTTC
many TRBJ1-1 TRBV12-3/TRBV12-4 TRBD1 CASSRTGTEAFF TGTGCCAGCAGCCGGACAGGCACTGAAGCTTTCTTT
- TRBJ2-7 TRBV5-1 TRBD1 CASTAWDSSYEQYF TGCGCCAGCACCGCCTGGGACAGCTCCTACGAGCAGTACTTC
- TRBJ1-2 TRBV14 - CASSPGGRGYTF TGTGCCAGCAGCCCCGGGGGGCGAGGCTACACCTTC
few TRBJ1-6 TRBV12-3/TRBV12-4 - CASSPGPAALHF TGTGCCAGCAGTCCCGGGCCCGCAGCCCTCCACTTT
- TRBJ2-7 TRBV27 - CASSTRDTFYEQYF TGTGCCAGCAGTACCCGGGACACCTTCTACGAGCAGTACTTC
- TRBJ2-2 TRBV7-2 - CASSRQKNTGELFF TGTGCCAGCAGTCGACAGAAGAACACCGGGGAGCTGTTTTTT
few TRBJ2-5 TRBV18 - CASSPFKETQYF TGTGCCAGCAGCCCCTTTAAAGAGACCCAGTACTTC
- TRBJ2-2 TRBV5-1 - CASSLAALGSTRNTGELFF TGCGCCAGCAGCTTGGCCGCTTTAGGTTCGACCAGGAACACCGGGGAGCTGTTTTTT
- TRBJ2-5 TRBV12-3/TRBV12-4 TRBD1 CASRPGTGAETQYF TGTGCCAGCAGACCCGGGACAGGGGCGGAGACCCAGTACTTC
- TRBJ1-3 TRBV6-5 - CASSYSWGNSGNTIYF TGTGCCAGCAGTTACTCGTGGGGAAACTCTGGAAACACCATATATTTT
- TRBJ2-7 TRBV27 - CASRIGDLSYEQYF TGTGCCAGCCGGATTGGAGACTTATCCTACGAGCAGTACTTC
- TRBJ2-3 TRBV7-2 - CASSLDWGSADTQYF TGTGCCAGCAGCTTAGATTGGGGGAGTGCAGATACGCAGTATTTT
few TRBJ2-4 TRBV25-1 TRBD1 CASSDPRGYDRAAKNIQYF TGTGCCAGCAGTGACCCCCGGGGATACGACAGGGCCGCCAAAAACATTCAGTACTTC
- TRBJ2-1 TRBV3-1 TRBD2 CASCSGGSVEQFF TGTGCCAGCTGCAGCGGGGGGTCGGTTGAGCAGTTCTTC
- TRBJ1-6 TRBV28 - CASSLFGSPLHF TGTGCCAGCAGTTTATTTGGTTCACCCCTCCACTTT
- TRBJ1-1 TRBV28 - CASTRRGRVGTEAFF TGTGCCAGCACCCGGAGAGGTAGGGTGGGTACTGAAGCTTTCTTT
- TRBJ2-2 TRBV7-2 - CASSFRRNTGELFF TGTGCCAGCAGCTTCCGGAGGAACACCGGGGAGCTGTTTTTT
- TRBJ2-6 TRBV10-3 - CAIRPRTGREESGANVLTF TGTGCCATCAGACCGAGGACGGGGCGGGAAGAGTCCGGGGCCAACGTCCTGACTTTC
- TRBJ1-2 TRBV29-1 - CSAPLSAGLYGYTF TGCAGCGCCCCTCTCTCGGCAGGCCTCTATGGCTACACCTTC
few TRBJ1-1 TRBV12-3/TRBV12-4 - CASRRTDNTEAFF TGTGCCAGCAGACGGACAGATAACACTGAAGCTTTCTTT
few TRBJ2-3 TRBV20-1 - CSAVGGAGGVRVAQYF TGCAGTGCCGTTGGAGGGGCAGGTGGGGTGCGGGTGGCGCAGTATTTT
- TRBJ2-1 TRBV5-1 - CASSQGLSGNEQFF TGCGCCAGCAGCCAGGGACTCTCCGGGAATGAGCAGTTCTTC
- TRBJ2-1 TRBV12-3/TRBV12-4 TRBD2 CASTRSGLAGGEQFF TGTGCCAGCACCAGATCCGGACTAGCGGGAGGTGAGCAGTTCTTC
- TRBJ1-2 TRBV28 - CASSLFGAGYTF TGTGCCAGCAGTTTGTTTGGGGCCGGCTACACCTTC
- TRBJ1-2 TRBV20-1 - CSASGLGYGYTF TGCAGTGCTAGTGGCCTGGGCTATGGCTACACCTTC
few TRBJ2-3 TRBV7-8 TRBD2 CASSLKFALAGGVTDTQYF TGTGCCAGCAGCTTAAAGTTCGCACTAGCGGGAGGGGTAACAGATACGCAGTATTTT
- TRBJ2-1 TRBV11-2 - CASSSQGWGEQFF TGTGCCAGCAGCTCGCAGGGTTGGGGTGAGCAGTTCTTC
- TRBJ2-3 TRBV20-1 - CSAGGRLASTDTQYF TGCAGTGCTGGGGGACGGCTAGCAAGCACAGATACGCAGTATTTT